The rows below give T cell receptor beta chains drawn from one sample of a study of untreated major depressive disorder. The method was immunoSEQ multiplex PCR; TCRdb's version includes in-frame clones alone and lacks a portion of them. The sample lists about 25,000 clones, roughly nine tenths occurring once. The sequencing sample was made of CD4+ T cells from PBMCs. Receptor source: a woman in her 30s with major depressive disorder. CDR3s include the opening cysteine and the closing phenylalanine or tryptophan. D genes are given only for firm matches. A row's size may be missing; if present it is once, few, many or a size class.

TRBJ2-5 TRBV9 . . TGTGCCAGCAGCACCCCACAGGGAGGGCAAGAGACCCAGTACTTC CASSTPQGGQETQYF
TRBJ2-1 TRBV11-3 TRBD2 . TGTGCCAGCAGTCATACGGGACTAACGAATGAGCAGTTCTTC CASSHTGLTNEQFF
TRBJ1-2 TRBV7-8 . . TGTGCCAGCAGCTCGGACAGCCACTATGGCTACACCTTC CASSSDSHYGYTF
TRBJ1-2 TRBV4-3 . . TGCGCCAGCAGCCAAGTAGGCAGGGGAGGTAGCGGCTACACCTTC CASSQVGRGGSGYTF
TRBJ2-1 TRBV6-6 . . TGTGCCAGCAGTATAGCGGACAGCTCCTACAATGAGCAGTTCTTC CASSIADSSYNEQFF
TRBJ1-5 TRBV5-5 . . TGTGCCAGCAGCAACGACCGGGTTACCAATCAGCCCCAGCATTTT CASSNDRVTNQPQHF
TRBJ2-1 TRBV7-8 TRBD2 . TGTGCCAGCAGCAAGACTAGCGGGAGGGAGCAGTTCTTC CASSKTSGREQFF
TRBJ2-5 TRBV6-6 . . TGTGCCAGCAGTCGGAGGTTGGAGACCCAGTACTTC CASSRRLETQYF
TRBJ2-5 TRBV5-1 TRBD1 . TGCGCCAGCAGCTTACAGGGGACCGATGGGACCCAGTACTTC CASSLQGTDGTQYF
TRBJ1-5 TRBV10-3 . . TGTGCCTCGGGGGGGACAATTAATCAGCCCCAGCATTTT CASGGTINQPQHF
TRBJ1-4 TRBV7-8 TRBD1 . TGTGCCAGCAGCCGAGCGGGACAGGGAGCCCCCGTTGAAAAACTGTTTTTT CASSRAGQGAPVEKLFF
TRBJ2-5 TRBV25-1 . . TGTGCCAGCAGTGAGGGCAGCGCAGTTCAAGAGACCCAGTACTTC CASSEGSAVQETQYF
TRBJ1-2 TRBV5-1 . . TGCGCCAGCAGGACGGGCGCTTTGGATGGCTACACCTTC CASRTGALDGYTF
TRBJ2-2 TRBV2 . . TGTGCCAGCAGTGAATGGGAGGCCAGACAGAACACCGGGGAGCTGTTTTTT CASSEWEARQNTGELFF
TRBJ1-2 TRBV7-9 . . TGTGCCAGCAGCACAGGGACGGTCGATGGCTACACCTTC CASSTGTVDGYTF
TRBJ2-6 TRBV4-3 . . TGCGCCAGCAGCTACCGACCCTCTGGGGCCAACGTCCTGACTTTC CASSYRPSGANVLTF
TRBJ2-2 TRBV5-1 . . TGCGCCAGCAGCCTAGGGAACACCGGGGAGCTGTTTTTT CASSLGNTGELFF
TRBJ2-2 TRBV4-1 . . TGCGCCAGCAGCCATGTACACGGGGAGCTGTTTTTT CASSHVHGELFF
TRBJ2-7 TRBV6-6 TRBD1 . TGTGCCAGCAGTTACGGGACAGGGTCCCTGAACGAGCAGTACTTC CASSYGTGSLNEQYF
TRBJ1-5 TRBV29-1 . . TGCAGCGTTACCCTGGATAGCAATCAGCCCCAGCATTTT CSVTLDSNQPQHF
TRBJ2-3 TRBV29-1 . . TGCAGCGTTGAGTATTCTGGGGGCACAGATACGCAGTATTTT CSVEYSGGTDTQYF
TRBJ1-6 TRBV5-4 . . TGTGCCAGCAGCTTGATGAATTCACCCCTCCACTTT CASSLMNSPLHF
TRBJ1-2 TRBV18 TRBD1 . TGTGCCAGCTCACCACCCACCGGACAGGGGGTATATGGCTACACCTTC CASSPPTGQGVYGYTF
TRBJ2-2 TRBV19 TRBD1 . TGTGCCAGTAGGGGACAGGGTTACACCGGGGAGCTGTTTTTT CASRGQGYTGELFF
TRBJ2-1 TRBV6-6 TRBD2 . TGTGCCAGCGGATGGAAGAAGGCGGGGGACAATGAGCAGTTCTTC CASGWKKAGDNEQFF
TRBJ2-1 TRBV11-2 . . TGTGCCAGCAGGAAGGAAATCGGCAATGAGCAGTTCTTC CASRKEIGNEQFF
TRBJ1-2 TRBV4-3 . . TGCGCCAGCAGCCAAGAAGCAACCTGGGGGGGGGCTGGCTACACCTTC CASSQEATWGGAGYTF
TRBJ2-7 TRBV5-4 . once TGTGCCAGCAGTCAGGGGCGGGGGCTCTACGAGCAGTACTTC CASSQGRGLYEQYF
TRBJ2-5 TRBV2 TRBD2 . TGTGCCAGCAGGATAAGCGGGGGGGACCGTGAGACCCAGTACTTC CASRISGGDRETQYF
TRBJ2-5 TRBV29-1 . . TGCAGCGTTGAAGAGCTGGTAGGGGGAGAGACCCAGTACTTC CSVEELVGGETQYF
TRBJ1-5 TRBV7-2 . . TGTGCCAGCAGCTTAGCCAGGCTCAGCAATCAGCCCCAGCATTTT CASSLARLSNQPQHF
TRBJ2-1 TRBV6-1 TRBD1 . TGTGCCAGCATCCTGGGACAGTCCTCCTACAATGAGCAGTTCTTC CASILGQSSYNEQFF
TRBJ1-2 TRBV29-1 TRBD1 . TGCAGCGCTGGACAGGACGATGGCTACACCTTC CSAGQDDGYTF
TRBJ2-3 TRBV27 . . TGTGCCAGCAGTTTAGGGAGGTTTGATACGCAGTATTTT CASSLGRFDTQYF
TRBJ2-2 TRBV18 . . TGTGCCAGCCGGAACACCGGGGAGCTGTTTTTT CASRNTGELFF
TRBJ1-2 TRBV7-8 . . TGTGCCAGCAGCTTAGCCGACACGCCGAACTATGGCTACACCTTC CASSLADTPNYGYTF
TRBJ2-7 TRBV5-4 TRBD1 . TGTGCCAGCAGCTACACCGGACAGGCCACCCGTGACCAGTACTTC CASSYTGQATRDQYF
TRBJ2-5 TRBV15 TRBD1 . TGTGCCACCAGCATCAACAGGGGGTTTGGAGAGACCCAGTACTTC CATSINRGFGETQYF
TRBJ1-5 TRBV2 . few TGTGCCAGTTCCCGGGATTTAGGCAATCAGCCCCAGCATTTT CASSRDLGNQPQHF
TRBJ1-1 TRBV19 TRBD1 . TGTGCCAGTAGTAGGGGACAGATAATGATGAACACTGAAGCTTTCTTT CASSRGQIMMNTEAFF
TRBJ1-1 TRBV27 TRBD1 . TGTGCCAGCAGTTTATGGGACAGAGTGAACACTGAAGCTTTCTTT CASSLWDRVNTEAFF
TRBJ2-2 TRBV5-4 TRBD1 once TGTGCCAGCAGCTCCGAGGACAGGGGAGGCACCGGGGAGCTGTTTTTT CASSSEDRGGTGELFF
TRBJ2-1 TRBV5-1 TRBD1 . TGCGCCAGCAGCGCCAGACAGGGGGGACTTGGTGAGCAGTTCTTC CASSARQGGLGEQFF